Listed below are T cell receptor beta chains from one sample, sequenced in a study of blood T cell repertoires in COVID-19. The repertoire was sequenced with immunoSEQ multiplex PCR; TCRdb's copy has only in-frame clones and lacks some. The table has under 300,000 clones, 75% to 90% seen once. The sequenced sample was PBMCs or T cells enriched from blood (not recorded which). The receptors were sampled from a man aged 35 to 55 who had recovered from COVID-19. CDR3s include the opening cysteine and the closing phenylalanine or tryptophan. D genes are given only for firm matches. A clone size is listed for some rows: how often the clone was seen (once, few, many), or a class if it is expanded.

d_gene	abundance	v_gene	j_gene	CDR3nt	CDR3aa
NA	NA	TRBV2	TRBJ1-5	TGTGCCAGCAGACAGGGATCGGGTAGCAATCAGCCCCAGCATTTT	CASRQGSGSNQPQHF
TRBD2	NA	TRBV4-3	TRBJ2-1	TGCGCCAGCAGCCAAGTTCTCGCGGGAGACTCCTACAATGAGCAGTTCTTC	CASSQVLAGDSYNEQFF
NA	NA	TRBV29-1	TRBJ2-3	TGCAGCGTTGAAGTCGCGGACATCAAGGCGACAGATACGCAGTATTTT	CSVEVADIKATDTQYF
NA	few	TRBV27	TRBJ1-1	TGTGCCAGCAGTTTACTGGTTCAGGGGACAGCTTTCTTT	CASSLLVQGTAFF
TRBD1	NA	TRBV19	TRBJ1-5	TGTGCCAGTAGTCCCGGGACAGGCCCGAACACCAATAGCAATCAGCCCCAGCATTTT	CASSPGTGPNTNSNQPQHF
TRBD1	NA	TRBV19	TRBJ1-2	TGTGCCAGTAATGTGGGACAGCTAAACTATGGCTACACCTTC	CASNVGQLNYGYTF
NA	NA	TRBV19	TRBJ2-1	TGTGCCAGTAGTATGCTTGGGACACGGTCCTACAATGAGCAGTTCTTC	CASSMLGTRSYNEQFF
TRBD2	once	TRBV10-3	TRBJ2-2	TGTGCCATCAGTGCTTGGACTAGCGGGAGGGGCGACACCGGGGAGCTGTTTTTT	CAISAWTSGRGDTGELFF
TRBD1	once	TRBV9	TRBJ2-2	TGTGCCAGCAGCGTACAGGGGGCGGGCGGGGAGCTGTTTTTT	CASSVQGAGGELFF
NA	NA	TRBV6-5	TRBJ1-6	TGTGCCAGCAGTTACGAGGGTAATACGGGTTCACCCCTCCACTTT	CASSYEGNTGSPLHF
NA	NA	TRBV28	TRBJ2-5	TGTGCCAGCAGCCCGGTGGCCGGGGATCAGGCAGAGACCCAGTACTTC	CASSPVAGDQAETQYF
NA	few	TRBV6-5	TRBJ1-3	TGTGCCAGCAGTTACCTAAACACCATATATTTT	CASSYLNTIYF
NA	NA	TRBV7-7	TRBJ2-3	TGTGCCAGCAGCTTATCCCGAGGTGGCACAGATACGCAGTATTTT	CASSLSRGGTDTQYF
NA	NA	TRBV24-1	TRBJ2-4	TGTGCCACCGCCACCCGACAGGCCAAAAACATTCAGTACTTC	CATATRQAKNIQYF
NA	NA	TRBV4-1	TRBJ1-1	TGCGCCAGCAGCCAGGGTCCCAGGGCCAACACTGAAGCTTTCTTT	CASSQGPRANTEAFF
NA	NA	TRBV4-3	TRBJ2-7	TGCGCCAGCAGCCAAGAAGTACAGGGAAAGGGGTACGAGCAGTACTTC	CASSQEVQGKGYEQYF
TRBD2	NA	TRBV11-2	TRBJ2-3	TGTGCCAGCAGCTTAGGACTAGCGGGAGTCCCTTCTGCAAAGGATACGCAGTATTTT	CASSLGLAGVPSAKDTQYF
NA	NA	TRBV19	TRBJ2-1	TGTGCCAGTAGCGGCCAACAGGGCTATGAGCAGTTCTTC	CASSGQQGYEQFF
TRBD1	once	TRBV28	TRBJ2-3	TGTGCCAGCAGCGGGACAGCGGGCACAGATACGCAGTATTTT	CASSGTAGTDTQYF
TRBD1	NA	TRBV18	TRBJ2-5	TGTGCCAGCTCGGGCCAAACAGGGGGGCTTGAGACCCAGTACTTC	CASSGQTGGLETQYF
TRBD1	NA	TRBV5-5	TRBJ1-6	TGTGCCAGCAGCCCTACTGACAGGGGGCAATCACCCCTCCACTTT	CASSPTDRGQSPLHF
NA	NA	TRBV29-1	TRBJ1-2	TGCAGCGTTGGCGCCCCAGGGGCCCGCTATGGCTACACCTTC	CSVGAPGARYGYTF
NA	NA	TRBV19	TRBJ1-2	TGTGCCAGTATGGGAGAACAGGGTTACTATGGCTACACCTTC	CASMGEQGYYGYTF
NA	NA	TRBV11-2	TRBJ2-7	TGTGCCAGCAGCACGAGGACAGAATCCTACGAGCAGTACTTC	CASSTRTESYEQYF
TRBD1	NA	TRBV6-5	TRBJ2-7	TGTGCCAGCATGGTCCCGGGACAGGGTATTTACGAGCAGTACTTC	CASMVPGQGIYEQYF
NA	NA	TRBV5-1	TRBJ1-6	TGCGCCAGCAGCTCACGACTGATGAATTCACCCCTCCACTTT	CASSSRLMNSPLHF
TRBD1	NA	TRBV6-5	TRBJ2-1	TGTGCCAGCAGTTACTCGAGACGACAGGGCGGCAATGAGCAGTTCTTC	CASSYSRRQGGNEQFF
TRBD2	NA	TRBV4-3	TRBJ2-7	TGCGCCAGCAGCCCTAGCGGACTCACCTACGAGCAGTACTTC	CASSPSGLTYEQYF
TRBD2	NA	TRBV3-1/TRBV3-2	TRBJ2-5	TGTGCCAGCAGCCAAATGGGGACTAGCGGGGTAAAAGAGACCCAGTACTTC	CASSQMGTSGVKETQYF
NA	NA	TRBV19	TRBJ2-7	TGTGCCAGTAGTACCCGGGACAAGGCCTACGAGCAGTACTTC	CASSTRDKAYEQYF
NA	NA	TRBV18	TRBJ1-1	TGTGCCAGCTCACCACCCTTACAGGGCCTCAGTGAAGCTTTCTTT	CASSPPLQGLSEAFF
NA	once	TRBV3-1/TRBV3-2	TRBJ1-1	TGTGCCAGCAGCCAACTTCCACAGCTTACGAACACTGAAGCTTTCTTT	CASSQLPQLTNTEAFF
NA	NA	TRBV5-1	TRBJ2-1	TGCGCCAGCAGCTTGGTGAGTGCGGGCAATGAGCAGTTCTTC	CASSLVSAGNEQFF
TRBD2	NA	TRBV27	TRBJ2-3	TGTGCCAGCAGCCTACAAGCGGGACGGCTCACAGATACGCAGTATTTT	CASSLQAGRLTDTQYF
NA	few	TRBV10-1	TRBJ2-1	TGCGCCAGCAGTGAGAGGGGACACCGGCAGCAGGAAAGCTCCTACAATGAGCAGTTCTTC	CASSERGHRQQESSYNEQFF
NA	NA	TRBV10-3	TRBJ1-2	TGTGCCATCAGTGAGTCCTTGGCTGCAGTAACTAACTATGGCTACACCTTC	CAISESLAAVTNYGYTF
NA	NA	TRBV6-5	TRBJ2-7	TGTGCCAGTAAACAGCCAACGGCCGACGAGCAGTACTTC	CASKQPTADEQYF
NA	NA	TRBV3-1/TRBV3-2	TRBJ1-6	TGTGCCAGCAGCCAAGATGAGGGGGGGAACTATAATTCACCCCTCCACTTT	CASSQDEGGNYNSPLHF
TRBD1	NA	TRBV19	TRBJ1-2	TGTGCCAGTACCGACAGGGACAACTATGGCTACACCTTC	CASTDRDNYGYTF
NA	NA	TRBV4-1	TRBJ2-1	TGCGCCAGCAGCCAAGATCCAGCCTACAATGAGCAGTTCTTC	CASSQDPAYNEQFF
TRBD2	NA	TRBV5-1	TRBJ2-1	TGCGCCAGCAGCCCGGTTCGCGCGGGGGAGGGCAATGAGCAGTTCTTC	CASSPVRAGEGNEQFF
TRBD2	NA	TRBV18	TRBJ2-2	TGTGCCAGCTCACCACGGCAGCCGGGACTAGCGGGGGGCACCGGGGAGCTGTTTTTT	CASSPRQPGLAGGTGELFF
TRBD1	NA	TRBV30	TRBJ1-2	TGTGCCTGGAGAGGCAGGGGGAGAGACTATGGCTACACCTTC	CAWRGRGRDYGYTF
NA	NA	TRBV15	TRBJ1-5	TGTGCCACCAGCAGAGATTATAGCAATCAGCCCCAGCATTTT	CATSRDYSNQPQHF
NA	NA	TRBV19	TRBJ1-4	TGTGCCAGTAGTATTTCCGCAACTAATGAAAAACTGTTTTTT	CASSISATNEKLFF
NA	NA	TRBV19	TRBJ2-3	TGTGCCAGTAGTGGCACAGGGAGCACAGATACGCAGTATTTT	CASSGTGSTDTQYF
NA	NA	TRBV19	TRBJ2-2	TGTGCCAGTAGTATCGGTCGTTACGGGGTAACCGGGGAGCTGTTTTTT	CASSIGRYGVTGELFF
NA	NA	TRBV21-1	TRBJ1-2	TGTGCCAGCAAATATTCAGAAAACTATGGCTACACCTTC	CASKYSENYGYTF
TRBD1	NA	TRBV7-9	TRBJ2-7	TGTGCCAGCAGCTTAGTCGGCAGGGGGCGCGAAGAGCAGTACTTC	CASSLVGRGREEQYF
NA	NA	TRBV2	TRBJ2-5	TGTGCCAGCAGTAGGGACACGAGGGAGACCCAGTACTTC	CASSRDTRETQYF
NA	NA	TRBV28	TRBJ2-3	TGTGCCAGCAGCCTACAGGGGACGGGAGGGCCGATCGGGAGAGATACGCAGTATTTT	CASSLQGTGGPIGRDTQYF
NA	NA	TRBV27	TRBJ2-6	TGTGCCAGCAGTTTACGGCAGGGACTTATCTCTGGGGCCAACGTCCTGACTTTC	CASSLRQGLISGANVLTF
TRBD2	NA	TRBV7-2	TRBJ2-3	TGTGCCAGCAGCTTAAGGCTAGCGGGAAACACAGATACGCAGTATTTT	CASSLRLAGNTDTQYF